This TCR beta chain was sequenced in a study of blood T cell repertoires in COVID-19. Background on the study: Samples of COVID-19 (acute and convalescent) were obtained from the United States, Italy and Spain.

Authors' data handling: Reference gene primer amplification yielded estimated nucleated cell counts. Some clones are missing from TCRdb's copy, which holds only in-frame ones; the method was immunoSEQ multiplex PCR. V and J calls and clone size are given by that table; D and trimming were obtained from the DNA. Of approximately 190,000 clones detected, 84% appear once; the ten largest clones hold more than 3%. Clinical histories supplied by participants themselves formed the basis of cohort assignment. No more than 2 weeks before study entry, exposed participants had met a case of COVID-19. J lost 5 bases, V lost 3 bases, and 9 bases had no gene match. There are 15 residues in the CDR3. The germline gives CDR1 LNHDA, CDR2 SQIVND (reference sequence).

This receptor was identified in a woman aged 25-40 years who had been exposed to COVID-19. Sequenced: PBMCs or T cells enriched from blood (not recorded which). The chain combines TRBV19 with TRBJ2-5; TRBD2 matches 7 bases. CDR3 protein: CASSIRTSLPETQYF. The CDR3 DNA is TGTGCCAGTAGTATCAGGACTAGTCTCCCCGAGACCCAGTACTTC.